Each of the 27 T cell receptor beta chains below was sequenced from the same sample in a study of regulatory T cells in long-lasting Graves disease. iRepertoire HTBI primers and Arm-PCR of CDR3 regions built TCR beta libraries. TCRdb itself ran the multiplex PCR reads through MiXCR, one entry per CDR3 protein. The sample has roughly 500,000 distinct CDR3 sequences, roughly 14% seen once. The time point: newly diagnosed GD, antithyroid drugs for less than 3 months. RNA extracted from PBMCs served as the sequencing template. These data were also filed under a second study, of T cells in Graves' hyperthyroidism and ophthalmopathy.

Sequencing was performed on peripheral blood mononuclear cells (PBMCs), taken at new diagnosis, from a patient treated with antithyroid drugs. The receptors were gathered from a man aged 30 to 39 with Graves disease.

Comments on this clonotype: This may stem from a read error, because a much larger clone lies one nucleotide away. This chain links TRBV7-9 with TRBJ2-7; D is possibly TRBD2 (5 bases). V dropped 5 bases and J dropped 6 bases, with 20 bases sitting between them. Per germline, CDR1 SEHNR and CDR2 FQNEAQ (reference sequence). The CDR3 contains 15 residues. As DNA, the CDR3 is TGTGCCAGCAGCCCCGTGGGGAGCGAGGCCTGCGAGCAGTACTTC. Amino acids: CASSPVGSEACEQYF.

This clonotype was detected ten times or more. V gene TRBV11-2 combines with J gene TRBJ1-2; unclear D gene. There are 14 residues in the CDR3. Trimming left V 1 base short and J 4 bases short, with 10 bases between. Germline values: CDR1 SGHAT, CDR2 FQNNGV. DNA of the CDR3: TGTGCCAGCAGCTTAGCTCAGGCGTCCTATGGCTACACCTTC. It yields the protein CASSLAQASYGYTF.

CDR3 loop: CASSPEVTRGEETQYF. For the CDR3, the DNA is TGTGCCAGCAGTCCGGAAGTCACTAGGGGCGAAGAGACCCAGTACTTC. The rearrangement links TRBV6-1 to TRBJ2-5; D may match TRBD1 or TRBD2 (5 bases each). V was pared by 5 bases and J by 3 bases, with 19 bases between. Germline V gives CDR1 MNHNS, CDR2 SASEGT. This CDR3 is 16 amino acids long.

There are many counts of this clonotype. The rearrangement joins TRBV6-1 to TRBJ1-2, with D possibly matching TRBD1 (6 bases). The CDR3 is 14 residues long. The germline V gene has CDR1 MNHNS and CDR2 SASEGT. The V end lost 6 bases, the J end lost 2 bases, and 13 bases lay between the germline ends. As DNA, the CDR3 is TGTGCCAGCAGGCGACAGGCTCTGAACTATGGCTACACCTTC. The encoded protein is CASRRQALNYGYTF.

V and J are TRBV19 and TRBJ2-7, with D perhaps TRBD1 (5 bases). The CDR3 consists of 14 residues. Germline CDR1 is LNHDA and CDR2 is SQIVND (reference sequence). Between the trimmed V and J ends, which lost 4 bases and 3 bases, there was a span of 13 bases. As DNA, the CDR3 is TGTGCCAGTAGTACGGACACACTGAGCTACGAGCAGTACTTC. This sequence encodes CASSTDTLSYEQYF.

Many counts were recorded for this clonotype. The chain carries TRBV2 and TRBJ2-7; 7 bases line up with TRBD1. Trimming at V came to 6 bases and at J to 4 bases, leaving 3 bases not matched to a gene. The CDR3 covers 12 residues. Germline CDR1 and CDR2: SNHLY and FYNNEI. The CDR3 region is CASRDRLYEQYF. The CDR3 nucleotides read TGTGCCAGCAGGGACAGGTTATACGAGCAGTACTTC.

This chain connects TRBV2 to TRBJ1-1; D gene ambiguous. V lost 6 bases, J lost 0 bases, and 8 bases lay in between. The CDR3 spans 13 residues. CDR1 is SNHLY, CDR2 FYNNEI, per germline. As DNA, the CDR3 is TGTGCCAGCAGGGGTGGGGTGAACACTGAAGCTTTCTTT. Protein sequence: CASRGGVNTEAFF.

Of note for this clonotype: The junction differs from germline at one of its ends, possibly a read error. V gene TRBV5-1 combines with J gene TRBJ1-4, with 9 bases that match TRBD1. Per germline, CDR1 SGHRS and CDR2 YFSETQ. This CDR3 comprises 18 residues. CDR3 in amino acids: CASSRGGQGRTTNEELFF. In DNA form, the CDR3 reads TGCGCCAGCAGCCGGGGAGGACAGGGGAGGACAACTAATGAAGAACTGTTTTTT.

This clonotype was counted ten times or more. J is TRBJ2-3 and V is TRBV29-1, with a tentative D call TRBD2 (5 bases). CDR1 is SQVTM, CDR2 ANQGSEA, per germline. Trimming shortened V by 0 bases and J by 6 bases, and 13 bases separated the two germline ends. The CDR3 totals 14 residues. In DNA, the CDR3 is TGCAGCGTTGAAGATGGACGGGATAGCGATACGCAGTATTTT. This encodes CSVEDGRDSDTQYF.

This clonotype was detected many times. This sequence joins TRBV27 and TRBJ2-1, with 12 bases aligning to TRBD2. V was clipped by 2 bases and J by 7 bases; unmatched bases: 6. The CDR3 extends over 16 amino acids. Germline V CDR1 and CDR2: MNHEY, SMNVEV (reference sequence). This CDR3 is CASSLVGLAGGNEQFF. CDR3 bases: TGTGCCAGCAGTTTAGTTGGGCTAGCGGGAGGGAATGAGCAGTTCTTC.

This clonotype has ten or more counts. V and J are TRBV7-6 and TRBJ2-3, with TRBD2 as a possible D gene (7 bases). This CDR3 contains 16 residues. Germline CDR1 is SGHVS and CDR2 is FNYEAQ. V lost 5 bases to trimming and J lost 2 bases, with 17 bases between them. This CDR3 reads CASSTPRGGITDTQYF. CDR3 nucleotide sequence: TGTGCCAGCAGCACCCCCAGGGGAGGGATCACAGATACGCAGTATTTT.

This clonotype was seen ten or more times. The chain is built from TRBV7-9 and TRBJ2-2, with 13 bases that match TRBD2. V lost 3 bases to trimming and J lost 7 bases; unmatched junction nucleotides: 5. This CDR3 region has 16 residues. Germline CDR1 reads SEHNR; CDR2 reads FQNEAQ (reference sequence). The CDR3 protein is CASSLGTSGKVGELFF. Here the CDR3 DNA reads TGTGCCAGCAGCTTGGGGACTAGCGGGAAGGTCGGGGAGCTGTTTTTT.

This clonotype was counted ten times or more. This rearrangement joins TRBV12-3 or TRBV12-4 to TRBJ2-2; D may be TRBD2 (6 bases). V shed 1 base and J shed 8 bases, with 14 bases lying between them. This CDR3 contains 15 residues. This CDR3 reads CASSLGRTNSGELFF. The CDR3 DNA sequence: TGTGCCAGCAGTTTAGGGAGGACTAATTCTGGGGAGCTGTTTTTT.

V usage is TRBV4-1 and J usage is TRBJ2-5; TRBD2 aligns across 7 bases. Germline V lookup: CDR1 MGHRA, CDR2 YSYEKL. The CDR3 is 17 amino acids. Losses at the gene ends were 2 bases for V and 1 base for J; bases not matched to a gene: 10. The DNA for the CDR3 is TGCGCCAGCAGCCAAAGAGGTGTCGAGCGGGGCCAAGAGACCCAGTACTTC. As protein: CASSQRGVERGQETQYF.

This clonotype has at least ten counts. The V call is TRBV6-1, the J call TRBJ2-2, with 7 bases fitting TRBD1. Per the germline V gene, CDR1 is MNHNS and CDR2 is SASEGT. The junction had 11 bases not matched to a gene; V was cut back by 10 bases and J by 3 bases. This CDR3 has 15 amino acids. The CDR3 DNA is TGTGCCACATCAGGGACAGTATGGGACACCGGGGAGCTGTTTTTT. Its translation: CATSGTVWDTGELFF.

This clonotype was recorded many times. The V call is TRBV29-1, the J call TRBJ2-3; D is ambiguous. CDR1 is SQVTM and CDR2 is ANQGSEA in the germline V gene. The ends were cut back, 8 bases at V and 8 bases at J, with 17 bases in the middle. This CDR3 has 12 residues. CDR3 sequence (DNA): TGCAGCCCAGGCGAGCCGGCTGGTACGCAGTATTTT. It is translated as CSPGEPAGTQYF.

This clonotype has a count of ten or more. This chain uses TRBV12-3 or TRBV12-4 with TRBJ1-1; TRBD1 might be the D (6 bases). The V gene lost 5 bases and the J gene lost 0 bases, with 16 bases spanning the gap. This CDR3 region has 16 residues. CDR3 sequence (DNA): TGTGCCAGCAGTCCCGAACGAGGACAGATGAACACTGAAGCTTTCTTT. Translation: CASSPERGQMNTEAFF.

This clonotype has at least ten counts. The V call is TRBV6-5, the J call TRBJ2-2; possibly TRBD2 for D (6 bases). The CDR3 sequence is 15 residues long. The germline CDR1 and CDR2 sequences are MNHEY and SVGAGI. Deletions cut 4 bases from V and 6 bases from J, with 15 bases between. In DNA, the CDR3 is TGTGCCAGCAGTTGGGACTTCAAGGTTTCCGGGGAGCTGTTTTTT. It yields the protein CASSWDFKVSGELFF.

V usage is TRBV20-1 and J usage is TRBJ2-7; possibly TRBD2 for D (5 bases). V shed 7 bases and J shed 0 bases, with 16 bases lying between them. The V gene's germline CDR1 is DFQATT and CDR2 SNEGSKA (reference sequence). CDR3 size: 14 residues. DNA of the CDR3: TGCAGTGTTACCCCCGAGACTACCTCCTACGAGCAGTACTTC. Encoded protein: CSVTPETTSYEQYF.

This clonotype was seen just once. This chain uses TRBV19 with TRBJ2-5, with D possibly being TRBD1 or TRBD2 (5 bases each). V lost 2 bases to trimming and J lost 5 bases, with 18 bases between them. Germline CDR1 is LNHDA and CDR2 is SQIVND (reference sequence). The CDR3 runs 16 residues. The DNA of the CDR3 is TGTGCCAGTAGTATAAGGGGTGCCGGGTCGGGGGAGACCCAGTACTTC. This codes for CASSIRGAGSGETQYF. The full variable domain, in which reference TRBV19 and TRBJ2-5 provide the parts outside the CDR3, is DGGITQSPKYLFRKEGQNVTLSCEQNLNHDAMYWYRQDPGQGLRLIYYSQIVNDFQKGDIAEGYSVSREKKESFPLTVTSAQKNPTAFYLCASSIRGAGSGETQYFGPGTRLLVL.

This clonotype was recorded many times. The V and J genes are TRBV6-9 and TRBJ1-5; D is unclear. Trimming took 3 bases from V and 4 from J, leaving 7 bases between them. Germline V gives CDR1 MNHGY, CDR2 SVAAGI. The CDR3 length is 13 residues. In DNA, the CDR3 is TGTGCCAGCAGTTACCAGGCAAATCAGCCCCAGCATTTT. It encodes CASSYQANQPQHF.

This clonotype has at least ten counts. The chain joins TRBV5-1 to TRBJ2-7; either TRBD1 or TRBD2 may supply D (5 bases each). Trimming stripped 7 bases from V and 2 bases from J, with 13 bases between. This CDR3 comprises 13 residues. Germline V CDR1 and CDR2: SGHRS, YFSETQ. This CDR3 reads CASQGDAAYEQYF. CDR3 DNA sequence: TGCGCCAGCCAAGGGGACGCAGCCTACGAGCAGTACTTC.

Concerning this clonotype: A much larger clone differs from this one at a single base, so this may be a read error. J is TRBJ2-1 and V is TRBV5-8; maybe TRBD2 (5 bases). The J call is doubtful: the DNA matches TRBJ2-7 better. The germline V gene encodes CDR1 SGHTS and CDR2 YDEGEE. This CDR3 is 15 amino acids long. The CDR3 DNA reads as TGTGCCAGCAGCCCCGGGAAATTCTCCTACAATGAGCAGTACTTC. It translates to CASSPGKFSYNEQYF.

The chain couples TRBV19 to TRBJ2-5; D might be TRBD1 or TRBD2, each matching 5 bases. The CDR3 is made up of 15 amino acids. Germline loops: CDR1 LNHDA, CDR2 SQIVND (reference sequence). V shed 1 base and J shed 4 bases, with 13 bases lying between them. The CDR3 here is CASSIARRGAETQYF. For the CDR3, the DNA is TGTGCCAGTAGTATAGCCCGGCGAGGGGCAGAGACCCAGTACTTC.

Ten or more counts support this clonotype. The rearrangement links TRBV12-3 or TRBV12-4 to TRBJ2-7; 13 bases align to TRBD2. The CDR3 consists of 17 residues. The junction had 8 bases not matched to a gene; V was cut back by 3 bases and J by 3 bases. This chain's CDR3 is CASSFGRTSGSFYEQYF. CDR3 nucleotide sequence: TGTGCCAGCAGTTTCGGCCGGACTAGCGGGAGTTTCTACGAGCAGTACTTC.

This clonotype was observed many times. CDR3 bases: TGTGCCAGCAGCGTATACGGGCCGAATTCCGAGCAGTACTTC. This gives the protein CASSVYGPNSEQYF. V gene TRBV7-2 combines with J gene TRBJ2-7; D gene uncertain. Trimming left V 5 bases short and J 6 bases short, with 17 bases between. Germline V gene sequence: CDR1 SGHTA, CDR2 FQGNSA. CDR3 length: 14 residues.

This clonotype appeared a few times. CDR3 DNA sequence: TGTGCCAGCAGTGATAAGCTAGCGGGAGCAGCCGGGGAGCTGTTTTTT. The encoded protein is CASSDKLAGAAGELFF. The V gene is TRBV2, the J gene TRBJ2-2, with 10 bases matching TRBD2. Trimming at V came to 3 bases and at J to 6 bases, leaving 7 bases not matched to a gene. Looked up from germline, CDR1 is SNHLY and CDR2 is FYNNEI. The CDR3 sequence is 16 residues long.